The 20 T cell receptor beta chains below come from one sample, sequenced in a study of CD8 T cells in Susac syndrome. RNA in amounts of about 0.5 to 1 ug was reverse transcribed with random hexamers. Via MiXCR, TCRdb re-called the immunoSEQ multiplex PCR reads, giving one row per CDR3 protein. The sample contains some 150,000 distinct CDR3 sequences, around 96% of which appear only once. The specimen was CD4+ T cells from PBMCs. The receptors shown here come from a human donor with Susac syndrome.

This clonotype showed up just once. One end of the junction is discordant with germline, which a read error may explain. The chain uses TRBV18 and TRBJ2-7; tentatively, D is TRBD1 or TRBD2 (5 bases each). The CDR3 has 15 residues. Germline CDR1 reads KGHSH; CDR2 reads LQKENI. The CDR3 loop reads CASLPGPSHPYEQYF. CDR3 nucleotides: TGTGCCAGCTTACCAGGGCCTAGCCATCCCTACGAGCAGTACTTC.

This chain connects TRBV20-1 to TRBJ2-3; 8 positions agree with TRBD1. The ends lost 6 bases at V and 1 base at J; junction bases unmatched: 6. This CDR3 comprises 14 residues. The germline CDR1 and CDR2 sequences are DFQATT and SNEGSKA (reference sequence). For the CDR3, the DNA is TGCAGTGCCCCCCCAGGGGGCCGCACAGATACGCAGTATTTT. Its protein product is CSAPPGGRTDTQYF.

V usage is TRBV7-8 and J usage is TRBJ2-7; unclear D gene. The CDR3 loop spans 14 amino acids. V lost 1 base and J lost 3, with 10 bases in between. The germline V gene encodes CDR1 SGHVS and CDR2 FQNEAQ. The DNA for the CDR3 is TGTGCCAGCAGCTTAGGGTGGCAGTTCTACGAGCAGTACTTC. As protein: CASSLGWQFYEQYF.

The chain carries TRBV29-1 and TRBJ2-7; 8 bases map to TRBD1. The germline V gene has CDR1 SQVTM and CDR2 ANQGSEA. V shed 7 bases, J shed 1 base, and the junction held 12 bases outside the gene matches. The CDR3 runs 15 residues. CDR3 sequence (DNA): TGCAGCGCCTCACATAGGCAGGGGGCATCCTACGAGCAGTACTTC. The encoded protein is CSASHRQGASYEQYF.

This sequence joins TRBV5-4 and TRBJ1-4; TRBD1 is a possible D gene (5 bases). The V end was cut by 4 bases, the J end by 3 bases, with 16 bases between. Germline loops: CDR1 SGHNT, CDR2 YYREEE (reference sequence). The CDR3 length is 16 residues. The CDR3 protein is CASSRGEQAPNEKLFF. As DNA, the CDR3 is TGTGCCAGCAGCCGGGGAGAACAGGCCCCTAATGAAAAACTGTTTTTT. The full variable domain, with the rest looked up from reference TRBV5-4 and TRBJ1-4, is ETGVTQSPTHLIKTRGQQVTLRCSSQSGHNTVSWYQQALGQGPQFIFQYYREEENGRGNFPPRFSGLQFPNYSSELNVNALELDDSALYLCASSRGEQAPNEKLFFGSGTQLSVL.

The sample holds one count of this clonotype. The J gene is TRBJ1-5, the V gene TRBV12-5; D may be TRBD1 (5 bases). V was shortened by 1 base and J by 4 bases, with 8 bases between the two germline ends. The CDR3 contains 14 residues. Per the germline V gene, CDR1 is LGHNT and CDR2 is FRNRAP. CDR3 sequence: CASGLGQRNQPQHF. The CDR3 region has the DNA TGTGCTAGTGGTTTGGGACAGAGAAATCAGCCCCAGCATTTT.

The V and J genes are TRBV23-1 and TRBJ2-5; the match to TRBD2 covers 7 bases. TRBV23-1 belongs to the ORF category, with a function that is uncertain. The CDR3 is 13 amino acids. Trimming cost V 7 bases and J 5 bases; bases outside gene matches: 7. CDR3 amino acids: CASTPGTKETQYF. The CDR3 DNA sequence: TGCGCCAGCACGCCCGGGACTAAGGAGACCCAGTACTTC.

This clonotype was detected once. The chain joins TRBV5-4 to TRBJ2-2; D uncertain. Trimming took 4 bases from V and 8 from J, leaving 18 bases between them. The CDR3 length is 15 residues. Germline-derived CDR1 and CDR2 are SGHNT and YYREEE (reference sequence). The CDR3 protein is CASSPARAGEGELFF. As DNA, the CDR3 is TGTGCCAGCAGCCCGGCCCGGGCAGGCGAGGGGGAGCTGTTTTTT.

The V and J genes are TRBV20-1 and TRBJ1-2, with D perhaps TRBD1 (6 bases). The CDR3 has 13 residues. The V end lost 5 bases, the J end lost 8 bases, and 18 bases lay between the germline ends. Germline CDR1 is DFQATT and CDR2 is SNEGSKA (reference sequence). Here the CDR3 DNA reads TGCAGTGCTCATGGGGGGGCCGGGAGAGGCTACACCTTC. Amino acid sequence: CSAHGGAGRGYTF.

The chain is built from TRBV27 and TRBJ2-1; 9 positions match TRBD2. The CDR3 length is 16 residues. The trim removed 5 bases at V and 4 bases at J, leaving 9 bases unmatched. CDR1 is MNHEY and CDR2 is SMNVEV in the germline V gene (reference sequence). The DNA of the CDR3 is TGTGCCAGCAGTCGCAAGAGCGGGGGGACTTACAATGAGCAGTTCTTC. This encodes CASSRKSGGTYNEQFF.

V and J are TRBV29-1 and TRBJ1-1; tentative D call: TRBD1 (6 bases). The CDR3 is 14 residues long. Germline lookup yields CDR1 SQVTM and CDR2 ANQGSEA. V lost 7 bases to trimming and J lost 4 bases, with 19 bases between them. The CDR3 DNA reads as TGCAGCGCTGAGAACCCGACAGGAGCCACTGAAGCTTTCTTT. Residues: CSAENPTGATEAFF.

The chain uses TRBV10-3 and TRBJ2-1; 8 positions match TRBD2. The V gene's germline CDR1 is ENHRY and CDR2 SYGVKD. The V segment lost 3 bases and the J segment 4 bases; nucleotides outside the gene matches: 2. The CDR3 spans 14 residues. This CDR3 reads CAISDGGGYNEQFF. CDR3 in DNA: TGTGCCATCAGTGATGGCGGGGGGTACAATGAGCAGTTCTTC.

The V gene is TRBV6-2 or TRBV6-3, the J gene TRBJ2-7; D perhaps matches TRBD1 (5 bases). Germline V CDR1 and CDR2: MNHEY, SVGEGT. CDR3 length: 13 amino acids. V was shortened by 1 base and J by 7 bases, with 11 bases between the two germline ends. The CDR3 DNA reads as TGTGCCAGCAGTTACTTCCAGGGTCAAGAGCAGTACTTC. Translating it yields CASSYFQGQEQYF.

This sequence joins TRBV18 and TRBJ1-5; possible D gene TRBD1, 5 bases. V was pared by 3 bases and J by 7 bases, with 13 bases between. This CDR3 contains 14 residues. The germline V gene encodes CDR1 KGHSH and CDR2 LQKENI. The CDR3 here is CASSPSRGWQPQHF. The CDR3 coding sequence is TGTGCCAGCTCACCCAGTCGGGGCTGGCAGCCCCAGCATTTT.

This clonotype was seen a single time. V is TRBV3-1 and J is TRBJ2-5; TRBD2 agrees at 7 bases. The germline gives CDR1 LGHDT, CDR2 YNNKEL (reference sequence). The CDR3 contains 15 residues. J was trimmed by 9 bases and V by 5 bases; bases with no gene match: 15. CDR3 in DNA: TGTGCCAGCAGCTCTGAATGGGGCGGGGGAAGGGCCCAGTACTTC. Its protein product is CASSSEWGGGRAQYF.

CDR3 sequence reads: CASSLGRMNSPLHF. In DNA form, the CDR3 reads TGTGCCAGCAGTTTAGGGCGGATGAATTCACCCCTCCACTTT. The chain couples TRBV6-5 to TRBJ1-6; D is undetermined. The CDR3 extends over 14 amino acids. The V gene's germline CDR1 is MNHEY and CDR2 SVGAGI. V gave up 4 bases and J gave up 7 bases, with 11 bases separating them.

V usage is TRBV7-7 and J usage is TRBJ2-5; D ambiguous. Germline values: CDR1 SSHAT, CDR2 FNYEAQ (reference sequence). CDR3 size: 13 residues. The V end lost 6 bases, the J end lost 0 bases, and 8 bases lay between the germline ends. CDR3 coding DNA: TGTGCCAGCAGTTTTGACTACCAAGAGACCCAGTACTTC. The encoded protein is CASSFDYQETQYF.

V is TRBV6-2 or TRBV6-3 and J is TRBJ1-1; 11 bases fit TRBD1. Germline V gene data show CDR1 as MNHEY and CDR2 as SVGEGT. The CDR3 length is 14 residues. V trimming: 5 bases; J trimming: 12 bases; junction bases outside the gene matches: 11. The CDR3 DNA follows: TGTGCCAGCAGTCTTTCATCGGACAGGGGGCCGACTTTCTTT. The encoded protein is CASSLSSDRGPTFF.

Points on this clonotype: One end of the junction is discordant with germline, which a read error may explain. V usage is TRBV29-1 and J usage is TRBJ1-4; no clear D gene. This CDR3 is 10 amino acids long. Germline V gene lookup returns CDR1 SQVTM and CDR2 ANQGSEA. This CDR3 is CSVGQDGELF. CDR3 sequence (DNA): TGCAGCGTTGGCCAAGACGGGGAGCTTTTT.

This clonotype was seen a handful of times. The chain recombines TRBV7-9 with TRBJ1-5; D gene ambiguous. From germline, CDR1 is SEHNR and CDR2 FQNEAQ (reference sequence). This CDR3 is built from 12 residues. Trimming cost V 1 base and J 5 bases, with 3 bases left between them. CDR3 amino acids: CASSLDYQPQHF. The CDR3 DNA reads as TGTGCCAGCAGCTTAGATTATCAGCCCCAGCATTTT.